This T cell receptor (beta chain) is drawn from a study of blood T cells in healthy people across ages. Whole-study results and caveats: Donor CMV infection status was unknown, possibly confounding age-related changes in expanded clonotypes.

A second about 6 to 11 cycle PCR used barcoded and J-beta primers. Every individual sample yielded 2.5 million or more paired-end reads (each containing CDR3). TCRdb redid the calling of the 5' RACE reads with MiXCR, one entry per CDR3 protein. The table records 1.5 million to 1.8 million distinct CDR3 sequences, 40% to 45% of them present only once. This CDR3 region has 13 residues. Germline trimming cut 6 bases from V and 12 bases from J; bases unmatched to any gene: 13. Per-sample yields of isolated PBMCs were at least 6 million. Points on this clonotype: Its specificity is not known.

The origin of this receptor is a woman aged 18 to 35 in good health. Sequencing used blood. This chain joins TRBV12-3 or TRBV12-4 and TRBJ2-5; 7 bases match TRBD1. The DNA for the CDR3 is TGTGCCAGCAGCCTTTCTCGACAGGGCCGGGAGTACTTC. Translated, it gives CASSLSRQGREYF.